Included here is one TCR beta chain sequence, with context. As yet, its antigen is unknown. TCRdb's table, derived via immunoSEQ multiplex PCR, lists solely in-frame clones and lacks some. In the table there are 60,000 or so clones, around 83% of which are singletons. The record originates from a study of T cell responses to AZD1222 COVID-19 vaccine. Study-level information: Samples with a second dose at about 4 or about 12 weeks were pooled together.

Trimming took 7 bases from V and 4 from J, leaving 10 bases between them. CDR3 length equals 13 residues. Germline CDR1 reads SNHLY; CDR2 reads FYNNEI. Whole-study findings and limits: Sampling that yielded the repertoires occurred only after the peak T cell response. Only a handful of AZD1222 recipients were seropositive at baseline.

The source was peripheral blood, collected on day 0 of AZD1222 vaccination. The TCR sequence derives from an adult in good health. The chain employs TRBV2 and TRBJ1-4; a possible D gene is TRBD1 (5 bases). CDR3 loop: CASIPGGNEKLFF. The CDR3 nucleotides are TGTGCCAGCATCCCGGGGGGTAATGAAAAACTGTTTTTT.